This T cell receptor (beta chain) was sequenced in a study of blood T cell repertoires in COVID-19. Turning to the study itself: Acute and convalescent COVID-19 samples came from the United States, Italy and Spain.

CDR1 is SEHNR, CDR2 FQNEAQ, per germline (reference sequence). Trimming removed 7 bases at V and 5 bases at J, with 17 bases between. The CDR3 sequence is 14 residues long. Per the original methods: Nucleated cell counts were estimated from reference gene primer amplification. The assay was immunoSEQ multiplex PCR, and TCRdb's table has in-frame clones only and misses some. V, J and clone size are taken as reported in that table, and D and trimming were inferred from the DNA itself. The sample records roughly 52,000 clones, 88% being singletons. This rearrangement joins TRBV7-9 to TRBJ2-5; D possibly corresponds to TRBD2 (5 bases). This receptor was taken from a man aged 55 to 70 with active COVID-19. Sequencing was carried out using peripheral blood. The CDR3 coding sequence is TGTGCCAGCACCCCCGTTCGGGGTAGCGAGACCCAGTACTTC. Its protein product is CASTPVRGSETQYF.